This entry is about one T cell receptor (beta chain). Seattle-derived patients entered the study during active infection and were followed longitudinally. The source of the sample is a study of blood T cell repertoires in COVID-19. The CDR3 has 15 residues. The ends lost 3 bases at V and 5 bases at J; junction bases unmatched: 9. Germline lookup yields CDR1 SGHRS and CDR2 YFSETQ. TCRdb keeps only in-frame clones here, not all; method: immunoSEQ multiplex PCR. Seen here are approximately 350,000 clones, about 89% observed once, and the top ten hold about 6%. The TCR comes from a woman in her fifties or sixties with COVID-19, enrolled during active disease. Sequenced material: peripheral blood. The rearrangement links TRBV5-1 to TRBJ1-2, with 8 bases aligning to TRBD1. CDR3 amino acids: CASSSRTGSEYGYTF. As DNA, the CDR3 is TGCGCCAGCAGCTCGAGGACAGGGTCGGAATATGGCTACACCTTC.